This T cell receptor beta chain was documented in a study of cytomegalovirus exposure and HLA in healthy donors. From germline, CDR1 is SQVTM and CDR2 ANQGSEA. The CDR3 has 13 residues. V lost 4 bases to trimming and J lost 1 base; unmatched junction nucleotides: 2. The PCR used 60 Vbeta and 13 Jbeta primers. This table comes from immunoSEQ multiplex PCR, and its TCRdb copy is limited to in-frame clones, with some not included. This sample has about 59,000 clones, with roughly 80% found just once. Sequences were obtained from PBMCs. The clonotype originates from a woman in her thirties or forties in good health and CMV-seronegative. The chain combines TRBV29-1 with TRBJ1-1, with 8 bases that match TRBD1. CDR3 in amino acids: CSVGQGANTEAFF. CDR3 sequence (DNA): TGCAGCGTTGGCCAGGGGGCGAACACTGAAGCTTTCTTT.